This T cell receptor (beta chain) comes out of a study of blood T cell repertoires in COVID-19. This CDR3 spans 16 amino acids. TCRdb's table, derived via immunoSEQ multiplex PCR, lists solely in-frame clones and lacks some. The data contain 150,000 to 200,000 clones, 88% of them singletons. The sequenced sample consisted of PBMCs or T cells enriched from blood (not recorded which). The V and J genes are TRBV21-1 and TRBJ1-3. TRBV21-1 is a pseudogene segment. This TCR was sampled from a woman in her fifties or sixties who had recovered from COVID-19. CDR3 region: CASSKYGLNSGNTIYF. CDR3 sequence (DNA): TGTGCCAGCAGCAAATACGGTCTCAACTCTGGAAACACCATATATTTT.